Listed below are T cell receptor beta chains from one sample, sequenced in a study of response to subunit inactivated influenza vaccine. One entry per CDR3 protein results from TCRdb running MiXCR on the RT-PCR reads. The top ten hold 13% of the sample, which has fewer than 600,000 distinct CDR3 sequences, under 8.5% seen once. Source: PBMCs from blood, taken 23 to 25 months after vaccination. The receptors were gathered from a man aged 45 to 75 who received an inactivated influenza vaccine. CDR3s include the opening cysteine and the closing phenylalanine or tryptophan. D genes are given only for firm matches. A clone size is listed for some rows: how often the clone was seen (once, few, many), or a class if it is expanded.

clone size | J gene | D gene | V gene | CDR3 DNA | CDR3 protein
- | TRBJ2-5 | - | TRBV11-2 | TGTGCCAGCAGCCCGAGGACCGACCGGGGAGAGACCCAGTACTTC | CASSPRTDRGETQYF
- | TRBJ1-6 | - | TRBV6-1 | TGTGCCAGCAGTCCACGCAGGGTTTATAATTCACCCCTCCACTTT | CASSPRRVYNSPLHF
few | TRBJ2-3 | - | TRBV5-1 | TGCGCCAGCAGCTTGGAATTTGGGCGTAGGGCAGCTACGCAGTATTTT | CASSLEFGRRAATQYF
- | TRBJ2-2 | - | TRBV12-3/TRBV12-4 | TGTGCCAGCAGTTTTACTTCTCGGCTAGACGGAACCGGGGAGCTGTTTTTT | CASSFTSRLDGTGELFF
- | TRBJ2-7 | - | TRBV3-1 | TGTGCCAGCAGCCAAGTAACTAGCTCCGTGGGGGTTCCCTACGAGCAGTACTTC | CASSQVTSSVGVPYEQYF
many | TRBJ2-1 | TRBD2 | TRBV6-5 | TGTGCCAGCAGTTTTCCTAGCGGGGGGCGCAATGAGCAGTTCTTC | CASSFPSGGRNEQFF
- | TRBJ1-2 | TRBD1 | TRBV7-2 | TGTGCCAGCAGCTTAGCGCAGGGGGGAGGTGGCTACACCTTC | CASSLAQGGGGYTF
- | TRBJ2-2 | - | TRBV5-1 | TGCGCCAGCAGCCGCCGGGACGCACACACCGGGGAGCTGTTTTTT | CASSRRDAHTGELFF
few | TRBJ1-1 | - | TRBV27 | TGTGCCAGCAGTTCTCCAGGGATAAAGGATACTGAAGCTTTCTTT | CASSSPGIKDTEAFF
few | TRBJ2-3 | TRBD2 | TRBV6-2/TRBV6-3 | TGTGCCAGCAGTTACCGCAAGCGGGAGGGCCAAGATACGCAGTATTTT | CASSYRKREGQDTQYF
many | TRBJ1-3 | - | TRBV7-2 | TGTGCCAGCAGCCAGAACCGAAACACCATATATTTT | CASSQNRNTIYF
many | TRBJ2-7 | - | TRBV4-1 | TGCGCCAGCAGCCAAGTCGTGGGGGTCGAGCAGTACTTC | CASSQVVGVEQYF
few | TRBJ2-7 | - | TRBV27 | TGTGCCAGCAGTTTATTAGGCCAGGGGGGCGACGAGCAGTACTTC | CASSLLGQGGDEQYF